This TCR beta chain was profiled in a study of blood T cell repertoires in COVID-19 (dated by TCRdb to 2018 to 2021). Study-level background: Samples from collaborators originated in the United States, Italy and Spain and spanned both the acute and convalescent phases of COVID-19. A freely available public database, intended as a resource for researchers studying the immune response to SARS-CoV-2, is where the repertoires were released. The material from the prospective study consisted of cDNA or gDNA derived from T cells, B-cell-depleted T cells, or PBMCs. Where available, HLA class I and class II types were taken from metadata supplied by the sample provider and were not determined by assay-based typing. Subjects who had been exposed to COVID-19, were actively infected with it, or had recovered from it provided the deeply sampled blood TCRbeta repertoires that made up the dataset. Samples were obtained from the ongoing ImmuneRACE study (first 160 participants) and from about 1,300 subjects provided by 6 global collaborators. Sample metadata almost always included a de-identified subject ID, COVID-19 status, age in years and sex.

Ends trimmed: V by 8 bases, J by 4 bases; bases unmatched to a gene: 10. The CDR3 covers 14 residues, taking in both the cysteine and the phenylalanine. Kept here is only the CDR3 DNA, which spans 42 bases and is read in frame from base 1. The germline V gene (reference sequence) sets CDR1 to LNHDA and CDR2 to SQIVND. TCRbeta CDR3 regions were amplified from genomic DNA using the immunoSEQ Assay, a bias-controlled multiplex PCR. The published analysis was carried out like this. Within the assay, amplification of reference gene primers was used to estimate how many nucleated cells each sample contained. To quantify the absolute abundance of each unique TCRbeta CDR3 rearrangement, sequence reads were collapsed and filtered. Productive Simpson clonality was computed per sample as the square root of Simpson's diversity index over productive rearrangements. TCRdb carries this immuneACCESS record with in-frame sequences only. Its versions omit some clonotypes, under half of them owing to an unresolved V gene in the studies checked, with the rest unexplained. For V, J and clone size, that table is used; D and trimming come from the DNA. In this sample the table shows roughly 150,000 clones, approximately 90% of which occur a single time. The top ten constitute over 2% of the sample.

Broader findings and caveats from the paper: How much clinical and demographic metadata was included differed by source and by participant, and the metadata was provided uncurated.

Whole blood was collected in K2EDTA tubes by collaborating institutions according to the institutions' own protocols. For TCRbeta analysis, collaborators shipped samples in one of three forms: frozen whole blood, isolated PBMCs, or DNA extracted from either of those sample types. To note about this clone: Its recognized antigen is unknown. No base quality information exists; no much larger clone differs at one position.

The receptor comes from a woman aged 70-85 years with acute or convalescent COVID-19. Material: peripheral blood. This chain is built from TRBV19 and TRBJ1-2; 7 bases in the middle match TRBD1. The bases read TGTGCCAGTTCAGATAACAGGGGTGCCTATGGCTACACCTTC. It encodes CASSDNRGAYGYTF. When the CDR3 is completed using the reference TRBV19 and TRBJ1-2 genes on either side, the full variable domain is DGGITQSPKYLFRKEGQNVTLSCEQNLNHDAMYWYRQDPGQGLRLIYYSQIVNDFQKGDIAEGYSVSREKKESFPLTVTSAQKNPTAFYLCASSDNRGAYGYTFGSGTRLTVV.